The clone carrying this T cell receptor beta chain was seen repeatedly, ten times or more. Its matching antigen is unknown. V lost 4 bases to trimming and J lost 10 bases; unmatched junction nucleotides: 9. This CDR3 has 12 amino acids. CDR1 and CDR2 (germline): GTSNPN, SVGIG (reference sequence). This entry comes from a study of T cells in Graves' hyperthyroidism and ophthalmopathy. Overall study: Specimen type is peripheral blood, collected at initial diagnosis prior to any treatment.

What was amplified from RNA transcripts were TCR beta CDR3 regions. First-round RT-PCR with HTBI primers amplified the TCR CDR3 region. Each CDR3 protein is one row after TCRdb ran MiXCR on the multiplex PCR reads. The sample lists some 500,000 distinct CDR3 sequences; over 13% were seen once. Overall study results and limits: Ophthalmopathy was predicted by the model a median of approximately 6 months ahead of onset.

A patient was excluded if there was uncontrolled infection, other autoimmune disease, pregnancy or lactation. The J gene is TRBJ1-1, the V gene TRBV30; 7 bases agree with TRBD1. The clonotype was recovered from a woman in her late teens or twenties with Graves' hyperthyroidism. Sequenced material: blood. CDR3 bases: TGTGCCTGGACCCCAGGGGGGCTTGGAGCTTTCTTT. It yields the protein CAWTPGGLGAFF.